Below are 28 T cell receptor beta chains sequenced from a single sample in a study of blood T cells in healthy people across ages. For the second PCR, which ran for about 7 to 11 cycles, a sample-barcoded 5' primer and a J-beta primer mix were used. A single record per CDR3 protein comes from TCRdb applying MiXCR to the 5' RACE reads. The profile shows about 1.5 million distinct CDR3 sequences, approximately 39% of them singletons. The sample consisted of blood. The receptors derive from a woman between 18 and 29 years old in good health.

The CDR3 region is CASSPKGTSPNEKLFF. The CDR3 DNA sequence: TGTGCCAGCAGTCCCAAGGGGACTTCACCGAATGAAAAACTGTTTTTT. The V gene is TRBV7-9, the J gene TRBJ1-4, with D possibly being TRBD1 (5 bases). The V and J ends lost 6 bases and 5 bases respectively, with 19 bases between them. In germline, CDR1 is SEHNR, CDR2 FQNEAQ (reference sequence). This CDR3 is 16 amino acids long.

Regarding this clonotype: Compared with germline, one end of the junction differs, possibly owing to a read error. V usage is TRBV20-1 and J usage is TRBJ1-6; the D is unclear. The CDR3 contains 15 residues. Germline V gene data show CDR1 as DFQATT and CDR2 as SNEGSKA (reference sequence). The CDR3 region has the DNA TGCGGTGCTAGGACTGACGGGATTAACAGTTCACCCCTCCACTTT. Residues: CGARTDGINSSPLHF.

With respect to this clonotype: A read error may produce the germline difference seen at one junction end. The chain links TRBV11-2 to TRBJ1-1, with D perhaps matching TRBD1 (6 bases). There are 14 residues in the CDR3. The germline V gene encodes CDR1 SGHAT and CDR2 FQNNGV. CDR3 sequence reads: CASSRTALNTGAFF. DNA for the CDR3: TGTGCCAGCAGCAGGACAGCTTTGAACACTGGAGCTTTCTTT.

The chain uses TRBV7-9 and TRBJ2-5; TRBD1 matches at 9 bases. With V trimmed by 10 bases and J by 3 bases, 6 bases remained unmatched. Germline CDR1 reads SEHNR; CDR2 reads FQNEAQ (reference sequence). The CDR3 contains 13 residues. CDR3 sequence: CATPTGGEETQYF. CDR3 DNA: TGTGCCACCCCGACAGGGGGAGAAGAGACCCAGTACTTC.

V is TRBV7-3 and J is TRBJ2-1, with 8 bases fitting TRBD2. V shed 4 bases, J shed 7 bases, and the junction held 6 bases outside the gene matches. This CDR3 spans 14 amino acids. CDR1 SGHTA and CDR2 FQGTGA come from the germline V gene. This CDR3 is CASSSAGVDNEQFF. CDR3 bases: TGTGCCAGCAGCTCAGCGGGAGTGGATAATGAGCAGTTCTTC. The full variable domain, completed using reference TRBV7-3 and TRBJ2-1, is GAGVSQTPSNKVTEKGKYVELRCDPISGHTALYWYRQSLGQGPEFLIYFQGTGAADDSGLPNDRFFAVRPEGSVSTLKIQRTERGDSAVYLCASSSAGVDNEQFFGPGTRLTVL.

V usage is TRBV28 and J usage is TRBJ2-1; D possibly matches TRBD1 or TRBD2 (6 bases each). The J call may be incorrect, as the DNA end agrees better with TRBJ2-7. Germline CDR1 MDHEN, CDR2 SYDVKM. This CDR3 is 17 amino acids long. The CDR3 nucleotides read TGTGCCAGCAGGCCGCCAGGGTTCGGGGGCGAATACAATGAGCAGTACTTC. This sequence encodes CASRPPGFGGEYNEQYF.

This sequence joins TRBV21-1 and TRBJ2-3; the table's D call TRBD2 went unverified against the DNA. TRBV21-1 is given as a pseudogene. The CDR3 runs 16 residues. In nucleotides, the CDR3 is TGTGCCAGCAGCAAAGGAGAGCGGGAGGGTGCGGATACGCAGTATTTT. Encoded protein: CASSKGEREGADTQYF.

The V gene is TRBV7-2, the J gene TRBJ1-1; D remains ambiguous. Trimming stripped 4 bases from V and 0 bases from J, with 6 bases between. CDR3 length: 13 amino acids. CDR1 is SGHTA and CDR2 is FQGNSA in the germline V gene. The CDR3: CASSSGVNTEAFF. The CDR3 DNA is TGTGCCAGCAGCTCCGGGGTGAACACTGAAGCTTTCTTT.

Points on this clonotype: The junction differs from germline at one of its ends, possibly a read error. V gene TRBV5-1 combines with J gene TRBJ2-7, with 9 bases lining up with TRBD1. The CDR3 has 13 amino acids. Germline-derived CDR1 and CDR2 are SGHRS and YFSETQ. The CDR3 DNA is TGCGCCAACAGCTTGACAGGGGGAGGTGAGCAGTACTTC. Translation: CANSLTGGGEQYF. The full variable domain, completed using reference TRBV5-1 and TRBJ2-7, is KAGVTQTPRYLIKTRGQQVTLSCSPISGHRSVSWYQQTPGQGLQFLFEYFSETQRNKGNFPGRFSGRQFSNSRSEMNVSTLELGDSALYLCANSLTGGGEQYFGPGTRLTVT.

The CDR3 region has the DNA TGCGCCAGCAGCCGCACACCTCAAGGAACCGACGAGCAGTACTTC. Amino acids: CASSRTPQGTDEQYF. The chain employs TRBV4-1 and TRBJ2-7; D is unclear. V lost 4 bases to trimming and J lost 5 bases, with 18 bases between them. The CDR3 consists of 15 residues. Germline-derived CDR1 and CDR2 are MGHRA and YSYEKL.

This clonotype came up a few times. This rearrangement joins TRBV10-2 to TRBJ2-1, with D perhaps matching TRBD1 or TRBD2 (5 bases each). V was shortened by 7 bases and J by 1 base, with 20 bases between the two germline ends. The CDR3 runs 17 residues. Germline CDR1 is WSHSY and CDR2 is SAAADI. The CDR3 coding sequence is TGCGCCAGCATGATGCCGGGACGGGGAATTTCCTACAATGAGCAGTTCTTC. Translation: CASMMPGRGISYNEQFF.

This clonotype was picked up one time. V is TRBV7-9 and J is TRBJ1-2, with 8 bases matching TRBD1. Per the germline V gene, CDR1 is SEHNR and CDR2 is FQNEAQ (reference sequence). V lost 5 bases and J lost 4; bases outside the gene matches: 9. There are 15 residues in the CDR3. CDR3 loop: CASSLQGADGYGYTF. CDR3 nucleotide sequence: TGTGCCAGCAGCCTCCAGGGGGCCGACGGCTATGGCTACACCTTC.

The chain has TRBV4-2 and TRBJ2-6; D gene uncertain. Per the germline V gene, CDR1 is LGHNA and CDR2 is YNFKEQ. CDR3 size: 17 residues. The V end was cut by 4 bases, the J end by 0 bases, with 13 bases between. The CDR3 nucleotides are TGTGCCAGCAGCCCAACAGAAACAAGCTCTGGGGCCAACGTCCTGACTTTC. Residues: CASSPTETSSGANVLTF.

The chain links TRBV20-1 to TRBJ2-1; D possibly corresponds to TRBD2 (6 bases). The germline V and J ends were trimmed by 0 bases and 5 bases, with 17 bases remaining between them. CDR3 length: 16 residues. Germline V gene lookup returns CDR1 DFQATT and CDR2 SNEGSKA (reference sequence). The CDR3 DNA sequence: TGCAGTGCTAGAGAGCTCCCGGCCCGGGGGAACAATGAGCAGTTCTTC. Protein product: CSARELPARGNNEQFF.

The chain is built from TRBV10-2 and TRBJ2-7; 7 bases line up with TRBD2. This CDR3 contains 15 residues. J was trimmed by 7 bases and V by 3 bases; bases with no gene match: 12. Germline V CDR1 and CDR2: WSHSY, SAAADI. The DNA for the CDR3 is TGCGCCAGCAGTGATCGGGCTAGCGGACACAATGAGCAGTACTTC. Its protein product is CASSDRASGHNEQYF.

This chain links TRBV20-1 with TRBJ1-2, with 7 bases that match TRBD1. CDR1 and CDR2 from the germline V gene are DFQATT and SNEGSKA (reference sequence). The CDR3 runs to 13 residues. V was pared by 2 bases and J by 4 bases, with 4 bases of the junction left unmatched. In nucleotides, the CDR3 is TGCAGTGCTAGACAGGGGGATGGCTATGGCTACACCTTC. Translated: CSARQGDGYGYTF.

This chain uses TRBV7-8 with TRBJ2-2; 7 bases are a match to TRBD2. The CDR3 extends over 16 amino acids. Losses at the gene ends were 3 bases for V and 0 bases for J; bases not matched to a gene: 4. Germline-derived CDR1 and CDR2 are SGHVS and FQNEAQ. DNA for the CDR3: TGTGCCAGCAGCTTCAGACTAGCAGCGAACACCGGGGAGCTGTTTTTT. Translation: CASSFRLAANTGELFF.

The rearrangement joins TRBV6-5 to TRBJ1-6; D is uncertain. The CDR3 spans 13 residues. Per germline, CDR1 MNHEY and CDR2 SVGAGI. Trimming shortened V by 4 bases and J by 7 bases, and 8 bases separated the two germline ends. The CDR3 nucleotides read TGTGCCAGCAGTTCCCTCGGGAATTCACCCCTCCACTTT. Its protein is CASSSLGNSPLHF.

This clonotype has just a few counts. CDR3 DNA sequence: TGCGCCAGCAGCCAAGCTCTAGCGGGGAGTGATGAGCAGTTCTTC. Its translation is CASSQALAGSDEQFF. The chain carries TRBV4-1 and TRBJ2-1; 9 bases fit TRBD2. In germline, CDR1 is MGHRA, CDR2 YSYEKL. The CDR3 runs 15 residues. Trimming at V came to 1 base and at J to 8 bases, leaving 6 bases not matched to a gene.

This clonotype was counted at least ten times. The gene calls are TRBV29-1 and TRBJ1-2, with TRBD1 as a possible D gene (6 bases). In germline, CDR1 is SQVTM, CDR2 ANQGSEA. The CDR3 length is 13 residues. V gave up 6 bases and J gave up 0 bases, with 11 bases separating them. The CDR3 reads CSVVTGANYGYTF. CDR3 nucleotides: TGCAGCGTGGTGACAGGCGCTAACTATGGCTACACCTTC.

Comments on this clonotype: This may come from a read error, since a much larger clone is one base off. The gene calls are TRBV5-1 and TRBJ2-1; D is possibly TRBD2 (5 bases). CDR1 and CDR2 from the germline V gene are SGHRS and YFSETQ. Between the trimmed V and J ends, which lost 4 bases and 13 bases, there was a span of 24 bases. This CDR3 is 15 amino acids long. The CDR3 sequence is CASSREPNVIETQFF. As DNA, the CDR3 is TGCGCCAGCAGCCGGGAACCGAACGTTATAGAGACCCAGTTCTTC.

This clonotype was counted only a few times. V usage is TRBV7-2 and J usage is TRBJ1-4, with D possibly matching TRBD1 (5 bases). The V end was cut by 5 bases, the J end by 3 bases, with 10 bases between. From germline, CDR1 is SGHTA and CDR2 FQGNSA. This CDR3 contains 14 residues. The CDR3 loop is CASSPTDANEKLFF. CDR3 sequence (DNA): TGTGCCAGCAGCCCGACAGACGCTAATGAAAAACTGTTTTTT. Together with reference TRBV7-2 and TRBJ1-4, the CDR3 gives the full variable domain: GAGVSQSPSNKVTEKGKDVELRCDPISGHTALYWYRQSLGQGLEFLIYFQGNSAPDKSGLPSDRFSAERTGGSVSTLTIQRTQQEDSAVYLCASSPTDANEKLFFGSGTQLSVL.

This clonotype was found a few times. As DNA, the CDR3 is TGTGCCAGCAGCTTAACGACAGGAGTTAACTATGGCTACACCTTC. This encodes CASSLTTGVNYGYTF. The chain combines TRBV5-5 with TRBJ1-2; possible D gene TRBD1, 6 bases. Trimming shortened V by 2 bases and J by 1 base, and 12 bases separated the two germline ends. The germline gives CDR1 SGHKS, CDR2 YYEKEE (reference sequence). The CDR3 is made up of 15 amino acids. Supplemented by reference TRBV5-5 and TRBJ1-2, the full variable domain reads DAGVTQSPTHLIKTRGQQVTLRCSPISGHKSVSWYQQVLGQGPQFIFQYYEKEERGRGNFPDRFSARQFPNYSSELNVNALLLGDSALYLCASSLTTGVNYGYTFGSGTRLTVV.

There are a few counts of this clonotype. This chain joins TRBV4-1 and TRBJ2-7; D ambiguous. CDR1 and CDR2 from the germline V gene are MGHRA and YSYEKL. With 3 bases removed from V and 2 bases from J, the gap between germline ends came to 17 bases. This CDR3 is 16 amino acids long. CDR3 loop: CASSHVVLGRPYEQYF. For the CDR3, the DNA is TGCGCCAGCAGCCACGTTGTTTTAGGCAGGCCCTACGAGCAGTACTTC.

With respect to this clonotype: Sequence at one end of the junction differs from germline and may be a read error. The chain employs TRBV3-1 and TRBJ1-1, with D uncertain. This CDR3 spans 12 amino acids. Germline V gene lookup returns CDR1 LGHDT and CDR2 YNNKEL (reference sequence). CDR3 in DNA: TGTGCCAGTAGCCCCGGACTTTTTGGAGCTTTCTTT. Translation gives CASSPGLFGAFF. The variable domain in full, with the rest retrieved from reference TRBV3-1 and TRBJ1-1, is DTAVSQTPKYLVTQMGNDKSIKCEQNLGHDTMYWYKQDSKKFLKIMFSYNNKELIINETVPNRFSPKSPDKAHLNLHINSLELGDSAVYFCASSPGLFGAFFGQGTRLTVV.

In its sample, this clonotype was seen a few times. V is TRBV11-3 and J is TRBJ1-1, with TRBD1 identical over 7 bases. The CDR3 extends over 12 amino acids. After removal of 2 bases from V and 8 bases from J, the junction contained 2 bases not matched to a gene. Germline CDR1 is SGHNT and CDR2 is YENEEA. The CDR3 loop is CASSLQGGEAFF. Written as DNA, the CDR3 is TGTGCCAGCAGCTTACAGGGGGGAGAAGCTTTCTTT.

The gene calls are TRBV29-1 and TRBJ2-3; D is undetermined. From germline, CDR1 is SQVTM and CDR2 ANQGSEA. This CDR3 region has 13 residues. V was pared by 5 bases and J by 4 bases, with 13 bases between. The CDR3: CSVIPAFADTQYF. The CDR3 bases are TGCAGCGTTATCCCGGCGTTCGCAGATACGCAGTATTTT.

This chain connects TRBV20-1 to TRBJ2-3; 13 bases match TRBD2. Trimming removed 4 bases from V and 4 bases from J; junction bases left unmatched: 11. Germline V gene lookup returns CDR1 DFQATT and CDR2 SNEGSKA (reference sequence). The length of the CDR3 is 17 residues. CDR3 in DNA: TGCAGTGCTATCGTTAAGACTAGCGGGGGGACCGCAGATACGCAGTATTTT. This translates into CSAIVKTSGGTADTQYF.